This TCR beta chain emerged from a study of blood T cell repertoires in COVID-19 (dated by TCRdb to the early 2020s). Some background on the complete study: Samples from collaborators originated in the United States, Italy and Spain and spanned both the acute and convalescent phases of COVID-19. The prospective study material was composed of cDNA or gDNA derived from T cells, B-cell-depleted T cells, or PBMCs. Subjects who had been exposed to COVID-19, were actively infected with it, or had recovered from it provided the deeply sampled blood TCRbeta repertoires that made up the dataset. The repertoires were released in a freely available public database meant as a resource for research on the immune response to SARS-CoV-2. Samples were obtained from the ongoing ImmuneRACE study (first 160 participants) and from some 1,300 subjects provided by 6 global collaborators. Sample metadata almost always included a de-identified subject ID, COVID-19 status, age in years and sex. Where HLA class I and class II types were available, the types were taken from metadata supplied by the sample provider, not from assay-based typing.

Study-wide conclusions, independent of this receptor: The quantity of clinical and demographic metadata differed by source and by participant and was supplied without curation.

Each collaborating institution followed its own protocols to collect whole blood in K2EDTA tubes. For TCRbeta analysis, collaborators shipped samples in one of three forms: frozen whole blood, isolated PBMCs, or DNA extracted from either of those sample types. The CDR3 holds 13 amino acids from the cysteine to the phenylalanine. The read is trimmed to its CDR3 DNA, 39 bases read in frame from base 1. For CDR1 and CDR2, the germline V gene (reference sequence) lists SGHNT and YYREEE. V lost 7 bases and J lost 7 bases; the stretch between them is 14 bases long. In its sample, this clone was seen a few times. Its specific antigen is unknown. Per-base qualities were not stored, and no clone one base away is much larger. TCRbeta CDR3 regions were amplified from genomic DNA by means of the immunoSEQ Assay, a bias-controlled multiplex PCR. Per the original workflow: Nucleated cell counts per sample were estimated from amplification of reference gene primers within the assay. To quantify the absolute abundance of each unique TCRbeta CDR3 rearrangement, sequence reads were collapsed and filtered. For each sample, productive Simpson clonality was calculated as the square root of Simpson's diversity index across productive rearrangements. The table comes from immuneACCESS by way of TCRdb, which keeps in-frame sequences with V and J called. Part of the clones is missing from these tables; in studies checked, under half for an unresolved V gene and the rest for unknown reasons. That table is the source of V, J and clone size, and D and trimming were worked out from the DNA. The sample yields 200,000 to 300,000 clones; around 90% were counted once. The top ten constitute about 4% of the sample.

In this chain, TRBV5-4 is recombined with TRBJ2-2; a confident D gene designation cannot be given. Sequencing was performed on peripheral blood. This receptor was identified in a woman between 40 and 55 years old with acute or convalescent COVID-19. The nucleotide sequence is given as TGTGCCAGCTCCCCATCAGGCCACGGGGAGCTGTTTTTT. Translated, this is CASSPSGHGELFF.